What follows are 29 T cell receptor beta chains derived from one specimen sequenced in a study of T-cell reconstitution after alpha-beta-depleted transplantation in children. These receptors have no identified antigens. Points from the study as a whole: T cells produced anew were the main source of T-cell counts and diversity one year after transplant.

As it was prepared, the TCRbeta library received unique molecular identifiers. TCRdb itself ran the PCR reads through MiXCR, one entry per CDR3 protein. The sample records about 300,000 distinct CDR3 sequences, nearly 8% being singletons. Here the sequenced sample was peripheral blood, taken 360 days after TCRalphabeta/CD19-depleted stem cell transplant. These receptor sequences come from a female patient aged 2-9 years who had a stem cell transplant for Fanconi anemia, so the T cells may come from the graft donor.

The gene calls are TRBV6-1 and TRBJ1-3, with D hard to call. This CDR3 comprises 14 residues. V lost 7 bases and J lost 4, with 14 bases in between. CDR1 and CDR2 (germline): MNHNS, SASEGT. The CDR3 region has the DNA TGTGCCAGCAACCTGGTCGGGAGAGGAAACACCATATATTTT. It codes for CASNLVGRGNTIYF.

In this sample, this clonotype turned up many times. The CDR3 loop is CASSPLDRNRDGYTF. DNA of the CDR3: TGTGCCAGCAGCCCCCTAGACAGGAACCGTGATGGCTACACCTTC. The chain uses TRBV27 and TRBJ1-2; TRBD1 might be the D (6 bases). V shed 6 bases and J shed 6 bases, with 20 bases lying between them. Germline lookup yields CDR1 MNHEY and CDR2 SMNVEV (reference sequence). The CDR3 is 15 residues long.

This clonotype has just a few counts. CDR3 region: CASSQDRGVSLHKYF. The CDR3 bases are TGTGCCAGCAGCCAAGATCGGGGAGTCAGCCTCCACAAATACTTC. The rearrangement links TRBV4-2 to TRBJ2-7, with D perhaps matching TRBD2 (5 bases). The germline CDR1 and CDR2 sequences are LGHNA and YNFKEQ. The ends were cut back, 0 bases at V and 13 bases at J, with 22 bases in the middle. The CDR3 runs 15 residues.

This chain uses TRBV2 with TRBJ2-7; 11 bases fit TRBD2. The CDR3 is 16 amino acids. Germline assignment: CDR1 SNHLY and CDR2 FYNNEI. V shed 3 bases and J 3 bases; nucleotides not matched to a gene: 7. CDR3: CASSDGSGRAIYEQYF. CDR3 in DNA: TGTGCCAGCAGTGATGGTAGCGGGAGGGCCATCTACGAGCAGTACTTC.

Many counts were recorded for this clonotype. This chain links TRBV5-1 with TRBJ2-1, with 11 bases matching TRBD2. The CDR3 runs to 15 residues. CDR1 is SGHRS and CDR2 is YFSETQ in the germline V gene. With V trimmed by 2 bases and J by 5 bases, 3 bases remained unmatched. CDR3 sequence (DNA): TGCGCCAGCAGCTTCATAGCGGGAGGGGACAATGAGCAGTTCTTC. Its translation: CASSFIAGGDNEQFF.

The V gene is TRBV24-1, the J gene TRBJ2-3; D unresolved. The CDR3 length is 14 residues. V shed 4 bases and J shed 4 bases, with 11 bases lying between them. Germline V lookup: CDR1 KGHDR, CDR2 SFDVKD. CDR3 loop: CATSDPSVSDTQYF. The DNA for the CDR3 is TGTGCCACCAGTGACCCGAGTGTTTCAGATACGCAGTATTTT.

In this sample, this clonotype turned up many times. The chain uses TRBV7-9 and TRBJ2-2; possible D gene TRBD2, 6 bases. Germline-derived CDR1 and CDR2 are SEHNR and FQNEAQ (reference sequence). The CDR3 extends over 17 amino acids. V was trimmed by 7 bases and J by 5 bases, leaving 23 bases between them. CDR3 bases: TGTGCCAGCACCACGAATCCGGGGGACGGAGGGACCGGGGAGCTGTTTTTT. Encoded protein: CASTTNPGDGGTGELFF.

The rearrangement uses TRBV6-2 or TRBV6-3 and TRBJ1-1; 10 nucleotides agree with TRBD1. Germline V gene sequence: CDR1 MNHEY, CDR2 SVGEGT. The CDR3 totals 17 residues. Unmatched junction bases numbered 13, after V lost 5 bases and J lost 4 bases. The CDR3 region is CASSHIDRGRGGTEAFF. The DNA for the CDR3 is TGTGCCAGCAGTCATATCGACAGGGGGCGAGGTGGCACTGAAGCTTTCTTT.

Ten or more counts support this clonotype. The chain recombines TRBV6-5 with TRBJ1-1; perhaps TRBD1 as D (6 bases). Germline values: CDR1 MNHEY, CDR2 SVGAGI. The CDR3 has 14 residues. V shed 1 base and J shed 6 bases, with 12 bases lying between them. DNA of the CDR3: TGTGCCAGCAGTTACTATACAGGGTTGGCTGAAGCTTTCTTT. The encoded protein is CASSYYTGLAEAFF.

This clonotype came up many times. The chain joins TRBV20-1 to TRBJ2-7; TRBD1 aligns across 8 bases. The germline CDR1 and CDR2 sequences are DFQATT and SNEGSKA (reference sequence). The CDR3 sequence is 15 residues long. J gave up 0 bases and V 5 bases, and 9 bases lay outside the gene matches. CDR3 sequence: CSAPLLGTGSYEQYF. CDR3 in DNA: TGCAGTGCTCCTCTTCTCGGGACAGGCTCCTACGAGCAGTACTTC.

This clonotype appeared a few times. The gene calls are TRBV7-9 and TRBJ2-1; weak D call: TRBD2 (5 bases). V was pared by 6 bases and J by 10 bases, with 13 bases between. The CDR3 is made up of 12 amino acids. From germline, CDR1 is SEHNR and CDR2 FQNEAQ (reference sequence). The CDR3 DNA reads TGTGCCAGCAGACCTGCCTGGAGGGAGCAGTTCTTC. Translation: CASRPAWREQFF.

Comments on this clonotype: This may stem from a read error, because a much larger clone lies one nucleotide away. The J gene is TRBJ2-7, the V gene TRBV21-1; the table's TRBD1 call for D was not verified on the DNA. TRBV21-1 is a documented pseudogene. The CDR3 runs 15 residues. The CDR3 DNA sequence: TGTGCCAGCAGCAATCGCTCAGGGGTCTCCTACAAGCAGTACTTC. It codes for CASSNRSGVSYKQYF.

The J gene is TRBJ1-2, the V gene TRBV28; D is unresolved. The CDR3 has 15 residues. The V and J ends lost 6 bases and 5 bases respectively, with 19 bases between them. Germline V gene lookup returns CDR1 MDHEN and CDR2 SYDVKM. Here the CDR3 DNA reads TGTGCCAGCAGGCCCCCGCCCTACTTAGAGTATGGCTACACCTTC. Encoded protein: CASRPPPYLEYGYTF.

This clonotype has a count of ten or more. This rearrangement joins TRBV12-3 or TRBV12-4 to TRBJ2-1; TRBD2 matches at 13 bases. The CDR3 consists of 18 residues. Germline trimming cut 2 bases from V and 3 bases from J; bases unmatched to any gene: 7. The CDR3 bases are TGTGCCAGCAGTTTATCATCGGGACTAGCGGGGAACTACAATGAGCAGTTCTTC. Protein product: CASSLSSGLAGNYNEQFF.

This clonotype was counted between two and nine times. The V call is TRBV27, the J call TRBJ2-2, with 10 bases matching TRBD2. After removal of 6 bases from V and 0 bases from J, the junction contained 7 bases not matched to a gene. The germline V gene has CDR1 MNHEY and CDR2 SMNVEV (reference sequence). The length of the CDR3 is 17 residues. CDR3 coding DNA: TGTGCCAGCAGAATCCGGACTAGCGGAGCGAACACCGGGGAGCTGTTTTTT. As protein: CASRIRTSGANTGELFF.

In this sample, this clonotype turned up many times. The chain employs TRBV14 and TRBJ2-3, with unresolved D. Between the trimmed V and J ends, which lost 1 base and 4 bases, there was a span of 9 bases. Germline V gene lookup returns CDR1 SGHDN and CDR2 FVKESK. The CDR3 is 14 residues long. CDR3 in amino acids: CASSQASWADTQYF. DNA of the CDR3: TGTGCCAGCAGCCAAGCGAGCTGGGCAGATACGCAGTATTTT.

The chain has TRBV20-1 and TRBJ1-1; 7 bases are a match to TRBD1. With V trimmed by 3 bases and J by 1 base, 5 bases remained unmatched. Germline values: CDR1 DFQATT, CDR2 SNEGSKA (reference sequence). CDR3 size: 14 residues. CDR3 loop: CSARTGNGNTEAFF. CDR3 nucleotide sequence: TGCAGTGCTAGGACAGGGAACGGGAACACTGAAGCTTTCTTT.

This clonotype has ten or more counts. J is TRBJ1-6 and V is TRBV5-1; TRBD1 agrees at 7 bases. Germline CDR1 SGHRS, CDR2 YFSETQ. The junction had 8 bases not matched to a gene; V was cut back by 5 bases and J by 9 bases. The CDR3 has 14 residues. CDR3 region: CASSSGTAGSPLHF. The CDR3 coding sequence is TGCGCCAGCAGTTCCGGGACAGCGGGTTCACCCCTCCACTTT.

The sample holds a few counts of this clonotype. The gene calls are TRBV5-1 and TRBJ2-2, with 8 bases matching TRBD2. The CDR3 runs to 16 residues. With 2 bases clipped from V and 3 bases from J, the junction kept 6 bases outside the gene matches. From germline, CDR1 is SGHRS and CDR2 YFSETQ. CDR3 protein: CASSFGLGGDTGELFF. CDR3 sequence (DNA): TGCGCCAGCAGCTTCGGTCTCGGGGGGGACACCGGGGAGCTGTTTTTT.

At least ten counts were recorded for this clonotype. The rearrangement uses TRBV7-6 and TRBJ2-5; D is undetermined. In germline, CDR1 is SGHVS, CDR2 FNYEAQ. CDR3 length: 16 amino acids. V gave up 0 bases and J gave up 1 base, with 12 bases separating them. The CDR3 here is CASSLAISMGQETQYF. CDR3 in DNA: TGTGCCAGCAGCTTAGCGATCTCTATGGGCCAAGAGACCCAGTACTTC.

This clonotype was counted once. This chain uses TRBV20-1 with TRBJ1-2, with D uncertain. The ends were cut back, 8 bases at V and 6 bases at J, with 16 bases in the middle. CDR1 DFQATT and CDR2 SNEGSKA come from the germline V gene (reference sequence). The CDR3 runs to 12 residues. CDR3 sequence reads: CSLEHSDNGYTF. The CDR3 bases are TGCAGTCTTGAGCACAGCGATAATGGCTACACCTTC.

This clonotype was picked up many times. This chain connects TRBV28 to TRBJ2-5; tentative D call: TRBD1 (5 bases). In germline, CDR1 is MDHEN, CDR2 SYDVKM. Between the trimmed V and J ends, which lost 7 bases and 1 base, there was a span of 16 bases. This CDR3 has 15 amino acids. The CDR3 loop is CASIRQGVLQETQYF. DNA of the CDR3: TGTGCCAGCATAAGGCAGGGCGTCCTCCAAGAGACCCAGTACTTC.

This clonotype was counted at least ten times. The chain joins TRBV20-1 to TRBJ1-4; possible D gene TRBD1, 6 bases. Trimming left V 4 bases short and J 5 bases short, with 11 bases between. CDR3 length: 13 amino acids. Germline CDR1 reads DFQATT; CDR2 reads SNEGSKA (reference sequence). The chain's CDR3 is CSATGAKNEKLFF. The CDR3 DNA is TGCAGTGCTACAGGGGCGAAAAATGAAAAACTGTTTTTT.

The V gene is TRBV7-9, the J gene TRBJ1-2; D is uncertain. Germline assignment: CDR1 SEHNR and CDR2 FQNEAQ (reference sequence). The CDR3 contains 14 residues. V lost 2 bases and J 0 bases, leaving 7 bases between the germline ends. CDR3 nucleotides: TGTGCCAGCAGCTTAACCGAGCCTAACTATGGCTACACCTTC. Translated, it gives CASSLTEPNYGYTF.

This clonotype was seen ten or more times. The CDR3 nucleotides read TGTGCCAGCAGCTTAGCAGGGCACGAGCAGTACTTC. Translated: CASSLAGHEQYF. V gene TRBV7-2 combines with J gene TRBJ2-7; D remains ambiguous. Germline V gene sequence: CDR1 SGHTA, CDR2 FQGNSA. The CDR3 loop spans 12 amino acids. Trimming left V 0 bases short and J 5 bases short, with 5 bases between.

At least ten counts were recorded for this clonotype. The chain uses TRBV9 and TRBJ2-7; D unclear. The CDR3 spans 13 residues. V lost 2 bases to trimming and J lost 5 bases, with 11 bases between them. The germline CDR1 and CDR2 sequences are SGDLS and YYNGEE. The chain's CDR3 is CASSVRQDHEQYF. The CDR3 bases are TGTGCCAGCAGCGTGCGGCAGGACCACGAGCAGTACTTC.

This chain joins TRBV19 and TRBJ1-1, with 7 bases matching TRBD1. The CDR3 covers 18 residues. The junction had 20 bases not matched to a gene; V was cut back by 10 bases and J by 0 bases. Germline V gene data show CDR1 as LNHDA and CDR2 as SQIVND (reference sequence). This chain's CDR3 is CATRPIRDRRQVNTEAFF. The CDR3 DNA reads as TGTGCCACCCGTCCAATCCGGGACAGACGTCAAGTGAACACTGAAGCTTTCTTT.

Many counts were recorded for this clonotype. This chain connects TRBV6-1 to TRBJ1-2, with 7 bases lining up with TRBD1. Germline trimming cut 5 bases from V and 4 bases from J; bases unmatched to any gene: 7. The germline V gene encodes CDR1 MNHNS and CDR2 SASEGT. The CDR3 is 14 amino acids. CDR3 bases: TGTGCCAGCAGTCCCGACAGGGCGCCCTATGGCTACACCTTC. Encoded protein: CASSPDRAPYGYTF.

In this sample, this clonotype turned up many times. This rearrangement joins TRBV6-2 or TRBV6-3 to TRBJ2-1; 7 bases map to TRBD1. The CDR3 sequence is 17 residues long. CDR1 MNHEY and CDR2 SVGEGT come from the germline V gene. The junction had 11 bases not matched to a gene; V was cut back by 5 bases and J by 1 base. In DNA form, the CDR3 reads TGTGCCAGCAGTGTAAACCGGGACAGAAAATCCTACAATGAGCAGTTCTTC. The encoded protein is CASSVNRDRKSYNEQFF.